Described below is a single TCR beta chain sequence and its context. These data belong to a study of blood T cell repertoires in COVID-19. Study summary: Material from acute and convalescent COVID-19 was sourced from the United States, Italy and Spain.

Clinical histories supplied by participants themselves formed the basis of cohort assignment. The CDR3 has 12 amino acids. The trim removed 4 bases at V and 12 bases at J, leaving 6 bases unmatched. Here immunoSEQ multiplex PCR was the method, and the copy in TCRdb shows in-frame clones only, minus some. The sample yields about 180,000 clones, 80% to 90% seen once. The chain combines TRBV12-3 or TRBV12-4 with TRBJ2-1; TRBD2 aligns across 7 bases. The sequencing input was PBMCs or T cells enriched from blood (not recorded which). The clonotype originates from a woman aged 40 to 49 with acute COVID-19. This CDR3 reads CASSSAGERQFF. The CDR3 DNA is TGTGCCAGCAGTTCCGCGGGAGAGCGGCAGTTCTTC.